A selection of T cell receptor beta chains follows, all from one sample in a study of cytomegalovirus exposure and HLA in healthy donors. Using immunoSEQ multiplex PCR, the repertoire was profiled, and TCRdb retains in-frame clones only, with some absent. The sample records tens of thousands of clones, 81% being singletons. The specimen sequenced was PBMCs. The receptors here all came from a woman aged 25 to 39 in good health and CMV-seronegative. CDR3s include the opening cysteine and the closing phenylalanine or tryptophan. The D gene is left open where the match is weak.

15,TRBD1,TRBV28,CASIKGGRVLHEQYF
14,TRBD2,TRBV28,CASSLSGSPYEQYF
12,NA,TRBV7-2,CASSLIGGTQYF
18,TRBD1,TRBV9,CASSLLPGDRGQIGELFF
15,TRBD2,TRBV19,CASSTGLAGNNEQFF
14,TRBD2,TRBV11-2,CASSLVLAGHEQFF
16,TRBD1,TRBV18,CASSPNRGWGTDTQYF
14,TRBD1,TRBV2,CASMGTDYNSPLHF
15,TRBD2,TRBV6-5,CASSPLALHTDTQYF
13,NA,TRBV28,CASSLRQDYGYTF
13,NA,TRBV5-4,CASSLGTTYEQYF
14,NA,TRBV2,CASRKDTYNQPQHF
16,TRBD2,TRBV6-5,CASSYFGLAGRYEQYF
15,TRBD1,TRBV6-1,CASSERLDRVNEQYF
16,TRBD2,TRBV9,CASSVEGSGSGETQYF
15,NA,TRBV6-5,CASSSSGTPQDTQYF
15,TRBD1,TRBV4-3,CASSLDRAGANVLTF
15,NA,TRBV2,CASSPRTDVSYEQYF
16,TRBD1,TRBV2,CASRWLRRQGVYEQYF
17,TRBD2,TRBV10-1,CASSEVAGEWAFDEQFF
14,TRBD2,TRBV27,CASSTGLERYEQYF
16,TRBD1,TRBV4-2,CASSQGQGSSGTEAFF
17,TRBD2,TRBV19,CASSILAGGYTGNEQFF
15,TRBD1,TRBV5-6,CASSFGQVGFYEQYF
12,NA,TRBV28,CASITGGGGYTF
19,TRBD1,TRBV10-3,CAANPGTGGLSSGANVLTF
18,TRBD2,TRBV4-2,CASSQDGFGGGPGETQYF
12,TRBD2,TRBV9,CASSVVGGEQFF
15,NA,TRBV5-1,CASRTTGDHNQPQHF
18,TRBD2,TRBV5-1,CASSLEGAGAIQRETQYF
13,NA,TRBV10-3,CAIRAVTPGTQYF
16,NA,TRBV7-2,CASSLAVRVATGELFF
16,NA,TRBV6-5,CASSYSRYWGEETQYF
13,TRBD1,TRBV5-1,CASSFGQGSEQYF
17,TRBD2,TRBV10-3,CAISEARRRGVPFEQYF
17,TRBD2,TRBV9,CASSSRLAGGRYNEQFF
13,TRBD1,TRBV4-3,CASSPTGPDTQYF
15,TRBD2,TRBV7-2,CASSLGTSGPYEQYF
15,NA,TRBV5-6,CASSLRWTDLETQYF
15,TRBD2,TRBV15,CATSGGLAGANEQYF
15,TRBD1,TRBV19,CASSIMAGGSTEAFF
14,TRBD1,TRBV15,CATSRGQAREKLFF
15,TRBD2,TRBV19,CASSEGTSSYNEQFF
15,TRBD1,TRBV6-1,CASRATGGGNQPQHF
15,TRBD1,TRBV19,CASSPRLQGNYGYTF
15,NA,TRBV28,CASSPDLTFTYEQYF
16,NA,TRBV28,CASSFDRRASTDTQYF
15,NA,TRBV14,CASSPGTRRTDTQYF
20,TRBD2,TRBV19,CASSIDLKTSAQTMVETQYF
15,NA,TRBV4-1,CASSQDLASEETQYF
14,NA,TRBV4-3,CASSQYFTGYEQYF
14,NA,TRBV27,CASSLGGGTNEQYF
17,TRBD1,TRBV11-2,CASRRGQGTSSYNEQFF
19,TRBD2,TRBV27,CASSLRGSLSGRGDNEQFF
15,NA,TRBV7-8,CASSLGRTLYNEQFF
13,NA,TRBV28,CASRPQGWETQYF
15,TRBD2,TRBV9,CASSVESGSYNEQFF
14,NA,TRBV4-2,CASSQGPKGETQYF
13,TRBD2,TRBV6-1,CAVRTSGIYEQYF
16,NA,TRBV28,CASSLWHTRMPYEQYF